This T cell receptor (beta chain) is from a study of blood T cell repertoires in COVID-19. Participants were aged about 18 to 100 years from some 24 US areas. The CDR3 is made up of 13 amino acids. V was trimmed by 3 bases and J by 6 bases, leaving 11 bases between them. Germline-derived CDR1 and CDR2 are SGHNT and YENEEA. Per the original methods: Reference gene primer amplification in the assay estimated nucleated cell counts. Assay used: immunoSEQ multiplex PCR; TCRdb lists only in-frame clones, some missing. The DNA was the basis for D and trimming; V, J and clone size are from that table. This sample has roughly 170,000 clones, with around 73% found just once.

The specimen sequenced was PBMCs or T cells enriched from blood (not recorded which). The V gene is TRBV11-3, the J gene TRBJ1-1; TRBD1 is a possible D gene (6 bases). The receptor was isolated from a woman aged 50 to 60 who had recovered from COVID-19. Written as DNA, the CDR3 is TGTGCCAGCAGCTTCGGAACAGGGTCTGAAGCTTTCTTT. It codes for CASSFGTGSEAFF.